The source of this T cell receptor beta chain is a study of blood T cells in healthy people across ages. J gave up 8 bases and V 1 base, and 15 bases lay outside the gene matches. This CDR3 has 18 amino acids. CDR1 and CDR2 (germline): DFQATT, SNEGSKA (reference sequence). This clonotype has ten or more counts. The use of a sample-barcoded 5' primer and a J-beta primer mix characterized a second PCR of roughly 6 to 11 cycles. TCRdb ran MiXCR on the 5' RACE reads and lists one entry per CDR3 protein. This sample carries hundreds of thousands of distinct CDR3 sequences, over 20% of them seen once, and the ten largest clones take around 3.4%.

The sequence was obtained from a man aged 70 or older in good health. The genes are TRBV20-1 and TRBJ2-1; 12 nucleotides agree with TRBD2. Source material: blood. CDR3 amino acids: CSARGLAGAFLRQDEQFF. The CDR3 DNA is TGCAGTGCTAGAGGACTAGCGGGAGCCTTTCTACGCCAGGATGAGCAGTTCTTC.